The source of this T cell receptor (beta chain) is a study of a mutant IDH1 vaccine in newly diagnosed glioma. General observations from the study: The authors found pseudoprogression apparently unrelated to changes in top peripheral T cell clonotypes.

The CDR3 runs to 12 residues. Trimming cost V 9 bases and J 2 bases; bases outside gene matches: 4. CDR1 LNHDA and CDR2 SQIVND come from the germline V gene (reference sequence). This sample's time point: week 47, end of study. The vaccine gave 300 ug of a 20-mer mutant IDH1 peptide subcutaneously per dose. The assay was immunoSEQ multiplex PCR, and TCRdb's table has in-frame clones only and misses some. The table includes about 56,000 clones, about 79% detected once. Points on this clone: Its target is not known.

The rearrangement links TRBV19 to TRBJ2-7; 7 nucleotides align to TRBD1. The sequencing used PBMCs, collected from a glioma patient whose treatment included an IDH1 peptide vaccine. The clonotype originates from a man aged 50-59 years with glioma. For the CDR3, the DNA is TGTGCCAGCGGGGACAGACCCTACGAGCAGTACTTC. Translated: CASGDRPYEQYF.